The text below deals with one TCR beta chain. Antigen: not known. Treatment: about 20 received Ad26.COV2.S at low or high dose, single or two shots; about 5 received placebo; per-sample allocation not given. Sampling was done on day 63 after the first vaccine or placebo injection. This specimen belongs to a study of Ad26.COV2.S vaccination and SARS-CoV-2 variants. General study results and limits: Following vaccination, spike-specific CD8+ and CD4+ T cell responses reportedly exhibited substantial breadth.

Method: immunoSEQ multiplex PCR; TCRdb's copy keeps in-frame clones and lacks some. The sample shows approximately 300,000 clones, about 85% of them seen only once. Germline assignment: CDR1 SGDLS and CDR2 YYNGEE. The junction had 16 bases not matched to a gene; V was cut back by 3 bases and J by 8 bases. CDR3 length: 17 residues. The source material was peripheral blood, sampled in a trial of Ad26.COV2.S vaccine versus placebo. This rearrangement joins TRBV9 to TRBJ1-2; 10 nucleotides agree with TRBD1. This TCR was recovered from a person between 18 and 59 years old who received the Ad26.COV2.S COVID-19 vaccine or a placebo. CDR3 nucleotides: TGTGCCAGCAGCGAGACAGGGGGCTTCTCCTACTATGCGGGCTACACCTTC. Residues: CASSETGGFSYYAGYTF.